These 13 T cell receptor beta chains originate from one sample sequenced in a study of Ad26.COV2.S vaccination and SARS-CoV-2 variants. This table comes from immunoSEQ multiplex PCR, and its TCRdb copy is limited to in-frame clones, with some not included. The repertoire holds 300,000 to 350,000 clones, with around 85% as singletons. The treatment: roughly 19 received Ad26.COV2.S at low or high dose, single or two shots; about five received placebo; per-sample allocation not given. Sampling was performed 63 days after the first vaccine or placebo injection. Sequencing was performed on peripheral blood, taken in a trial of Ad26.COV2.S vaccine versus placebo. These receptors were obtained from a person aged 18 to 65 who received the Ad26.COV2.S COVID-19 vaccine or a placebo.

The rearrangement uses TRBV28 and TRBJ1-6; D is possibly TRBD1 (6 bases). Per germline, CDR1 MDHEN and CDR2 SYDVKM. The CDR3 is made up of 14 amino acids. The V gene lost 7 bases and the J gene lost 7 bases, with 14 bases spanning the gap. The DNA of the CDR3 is TGTGCCAGCAAAACCGGGACACTGAATTCACCCCTCCACTTT. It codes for CASKTGTLNSPLHF.

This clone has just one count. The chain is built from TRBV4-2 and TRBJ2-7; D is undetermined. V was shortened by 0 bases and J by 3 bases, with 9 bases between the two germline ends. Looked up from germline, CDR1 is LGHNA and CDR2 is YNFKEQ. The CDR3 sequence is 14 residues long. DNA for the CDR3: TGTGCCAGCAGCCAAGATCGGCAAAACTACGAGCAGTACTTC. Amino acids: CASSQDRQNYEQYF.

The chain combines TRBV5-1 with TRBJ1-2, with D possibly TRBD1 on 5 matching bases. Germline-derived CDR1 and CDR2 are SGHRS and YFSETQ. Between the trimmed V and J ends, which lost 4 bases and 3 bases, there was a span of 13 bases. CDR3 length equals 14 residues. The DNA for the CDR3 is TGCGCCAGCAGCCAGGGACTACGCGACTATGGCTACACCTTC. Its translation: CASSQGLRDYGYTF.

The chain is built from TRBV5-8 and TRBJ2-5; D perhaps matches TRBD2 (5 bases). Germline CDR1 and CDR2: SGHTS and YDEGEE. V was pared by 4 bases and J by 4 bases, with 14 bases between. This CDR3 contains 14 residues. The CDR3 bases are TGTGCCAGCAGCCGCACGGGGTGGGGAGAGACCCAGTACTTC. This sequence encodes CASSRTGWGETQYF.

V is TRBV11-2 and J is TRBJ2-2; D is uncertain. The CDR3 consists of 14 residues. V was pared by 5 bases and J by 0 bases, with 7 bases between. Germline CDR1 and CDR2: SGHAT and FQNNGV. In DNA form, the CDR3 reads TGTGCCAGCAGCCCCAACACGAACACCGGGGAGCTGTTTTTT. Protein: CASSPNTNTGELFF. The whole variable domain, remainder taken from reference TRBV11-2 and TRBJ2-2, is EAGVAQSPRYKIIEKRQSVAFWCNPISGHATLYWYQQILGQGPKLLIQFQNNGVVDDSQLPKDRFSAERLKGVDSTLKIQPAKLEDSAVYLCASSPNTNTGELFFGEGSRLTVL.

CDR3 nucleotides: TGTGCCAGCAGTGAGTCGGGGGGCATCTATGGCTACACCTTC. Translation: CASSESGGIYGYTF. The chain recombines TRBV6-4 with TRBJ1-2; a possible D gene is TRBD1 (6 bases). V shed 3 bases and J shed 4 bases, with 12 bases lying between them. The germline V gene has CDR1 MRHNA and CDR2 SNTAGT. The CDR3 totals 14 residues.

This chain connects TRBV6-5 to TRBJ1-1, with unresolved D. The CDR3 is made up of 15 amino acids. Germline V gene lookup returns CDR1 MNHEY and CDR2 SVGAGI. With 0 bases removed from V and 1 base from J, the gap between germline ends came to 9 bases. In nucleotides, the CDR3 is TGTGCCAGCAGTTACTCGTCACTAGCGAACACTGAAGCTTTCTTT. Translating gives CASSYSSLANTEAFF.

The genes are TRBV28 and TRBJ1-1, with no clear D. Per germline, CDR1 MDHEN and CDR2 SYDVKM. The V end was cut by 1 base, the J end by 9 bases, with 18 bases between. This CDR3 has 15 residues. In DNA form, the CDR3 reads TGTGCCAGCAGTTTATCGGGTTCTGCAGCGATCAAAGCTTTCTTT. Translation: CASSLSGSAAIKAFF.

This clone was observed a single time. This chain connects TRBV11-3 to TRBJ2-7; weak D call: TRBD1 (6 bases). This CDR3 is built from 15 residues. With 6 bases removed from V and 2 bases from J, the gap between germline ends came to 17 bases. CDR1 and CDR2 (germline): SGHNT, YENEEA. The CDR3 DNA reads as TGTGCCAGCAGGCAAGCAGGGGTGGGGACCTACGAGCAGTACTTC. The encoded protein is CASRQAGVGTYEQYF. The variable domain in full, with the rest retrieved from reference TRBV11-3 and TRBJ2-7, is EAGVVQSPRYKIIEKKQPVAFWCNPISGHNTLYWYLQNLGQGPELLIRYENEEAVDDSQLPKDRFSAERLKGVDSTLKIQPAELGDSAVYLCASRQAGVGTYEQYFGPGTRLTVT.

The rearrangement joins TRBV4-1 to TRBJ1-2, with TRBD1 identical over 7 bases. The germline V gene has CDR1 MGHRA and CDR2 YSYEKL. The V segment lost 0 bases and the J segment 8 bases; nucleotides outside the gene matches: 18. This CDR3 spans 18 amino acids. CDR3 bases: TGCGCCAGCAGCCAAGACCCCTCCGGAGTAGGGGGCCAGTCCGGCTACACCTTC. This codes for CASSQDPSGVGGQSGYTF.

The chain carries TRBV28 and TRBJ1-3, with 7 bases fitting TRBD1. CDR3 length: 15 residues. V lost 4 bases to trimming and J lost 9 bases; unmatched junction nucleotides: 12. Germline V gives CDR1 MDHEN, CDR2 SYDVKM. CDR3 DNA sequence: TGTGCCAGCAGTTCTACGACAGGGAGTTCGAGCACCATATATTTT. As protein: CASSSTTGSSSTIYF.

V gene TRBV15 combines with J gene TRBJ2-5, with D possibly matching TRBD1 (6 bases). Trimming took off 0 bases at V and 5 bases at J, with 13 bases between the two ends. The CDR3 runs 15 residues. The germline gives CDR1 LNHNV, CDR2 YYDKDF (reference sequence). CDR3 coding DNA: TGTGCCACCAGCAGAGATTTCAGGGGCGGGGAGACCCAGTACTTC. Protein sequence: CATSRDFRGGETQYF.

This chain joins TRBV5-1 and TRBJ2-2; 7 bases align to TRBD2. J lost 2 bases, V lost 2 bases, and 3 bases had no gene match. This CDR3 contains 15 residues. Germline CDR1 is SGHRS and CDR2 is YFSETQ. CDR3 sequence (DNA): TGCGCCAGCAGCTTTCCGGGGGGAAACACCGGGGAGCTGTTTTTT. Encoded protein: CASSFPGGNTGELFF.